A single sample gave rise to the 8 T cell receptor beta chains below, sequenced in a study of OX40 agonist ivuxolimab in advanced cancers. Measured with immunoSEQ multiplex PCR; TCRdb has only the in-frame clones, and not every one. Found here are about 52,000 clones, roughly nine tenths of them singletons; the top ten hold roughly 13%. The sample was CD4+ or CD8+ T cells sorted from blood, taken in a trial of the OX40 agonist ivuxolimab. Every receptor here comes from an adult with an advanced solid tumor such as melanoma, head and neck, liver or kidney cancer.

The chain couples TRBV4-1 to TRBJ1-3; D remains ambiguous. The CDR3 is made up of 15 amino acids. Germline values: CDR1 MGHRA, CDR2 YSYEKL. Trimming shortened V by 5 bases and J by 5 bases, and 16 bases separated the two germline ends. The DNA for the CDR3 is TGCGCCAGCAGCTATGTAGGCGACGGGAGAAACACCATATATTTT. It translates to CASSYVGDGRNTIYF.

The chain is built from TRBV7-3 and TRBJ2-1; maybe TRBD2 (6 bases). V was clipped by 2 bases and J by 12 bases, with 17 bases between them. The CDR3 totals 14 residues. Germline V gene lookup returns CDR1 SGHTA and CDR2 FQGTGA. The DNA for the CDR3 is TGTGCCAGCAGCTTAGGTGGAGGGAACCATGGGCAGTTCTTC. Translation: CASSLGGGNHGQFF. Supplemented by reference TRBV7-3 and TRBJ2-1, the full variable domain reads GAGVSQTPSNKVTEKGKYVELRCDPISGHTALYWYRQSLGQGPEFLIYFQGTGAADDSGLPNDRFFAVRPEGSVSTLKIQRTERGDSAVYLCASSLGGGNHGQFFGPGTRLTVL.

Only one count was recorded for this clone. This chain joins TRBV7-2 and TRBJ1-1; weak D call: TRBD1 (6 bases). V was trimmed by 6 bases and J by 1 base, leaving 12 bases between them. Germline V gives CDR1 SGHTA, CDR2 FQGNSA. The CDR3 has 14 residues. DNA of the CDR3: TGTGCCAGCAGACAACAGGGAGGGAACACTGAAGCTTTCTTT. This gives the protein CASRQQGGNTEAFF.

V gene TRBV2 combines with J gene TRBJ2-5; perhaps D is TRBD1 or TRBD2 (7 bases each). The DNA end favors TRBJ2-7, so the J call may be wrong. This CDR3 spans 15 amino acids. The germline V gene has CDR1 SNHLY and CDR2 FYNNEI. The DNA of the CDR3 is TGTGCCAGCAGTGAAACGCCAGGGGGGGCCTACGAGCAGTACTTC. This codes for CASSETPGGAYEQYF.

J is TRBJ1-2 and V is TRBV9; 9 bases match TRBD1. The CDR3 contains 16 residues. Germline V gene data show CDR1 as SGDLS and CDR2 as YYNGEE. The V gene end was trimmed by 4 bases and the J gene end by 0 bases; junction bases not matched to a gene: 7. In DNA form, the CDR3 reads TGTGCCAGCAGCTCGTGGGACAGGGAAGCTAACTATGGCTACACCTTC. Translation: CASSSWDREANYGYTF.

This clone is a singleton in its sample. The chain joins TRBV5-1 to TRBJ1-4, with 7 bases identical to TRBD1. The CDR3 spans 17 residues. Germline assignment: CDR1 SGHRS and CDR2 YFSETQ. V was clipped by 0 bases and J by 7 bases; unmatched bases: 12. The CDR3 is CASSLATGNGPGEKLFF. The DNA for the CDR3 is TGCGCCAGCAGCTTGGCGACAGGGAATGGGCCGGGTGAAAAACTGTTTTTT.

In its sample, this clone was seen once. V and J are TRBV4-1 and TRBJ2-3, with unresolved D. Germline lookup yields CDR1 MGHRA and CDR2 YSYEKL. This CDR3 has 14 residues. V dropped 0 bases and J dropped 3 bases, with 7 bases sitting between them. Here the CDR3 DNA reads TGCGCCAGCAGCCAAGAGCTCGGGACAGATACGCAGTATTTT. Protein: CASSQELGTDTQYF.

The rearrangement joins TRBV5-1 to TRBJ1-3, with a possible D match to TRBD1 (6 bases). The germline V gene has CDR1 SGHRS and CDR2 YFSETQ. The CDR3 consists of 15 residues. Trimming cost V 0 bases and J 0 bases, with 7 bases left between them. CDR3 nucleotides: TGCGCCAGCAGCTTGGGAGGGGGCTCTGGAAACACCATATATTTT. Its translation is CASSLGGGSGNTIYF.